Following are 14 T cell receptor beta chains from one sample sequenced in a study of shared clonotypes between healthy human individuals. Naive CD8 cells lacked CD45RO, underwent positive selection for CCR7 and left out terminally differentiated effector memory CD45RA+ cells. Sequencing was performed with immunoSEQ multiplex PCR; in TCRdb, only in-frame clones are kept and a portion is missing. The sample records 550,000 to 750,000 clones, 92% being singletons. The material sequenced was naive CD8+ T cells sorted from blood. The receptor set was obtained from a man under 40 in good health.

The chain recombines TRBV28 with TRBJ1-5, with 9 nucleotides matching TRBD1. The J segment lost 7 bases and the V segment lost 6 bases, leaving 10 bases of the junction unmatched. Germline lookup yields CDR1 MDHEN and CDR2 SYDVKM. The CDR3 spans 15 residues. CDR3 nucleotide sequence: TGTGCCAGCAGCCCTCCGGACAGGGGTGGGCAGCCCCAGCATTTT. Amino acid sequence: CASSPPDRGGQPQHF.

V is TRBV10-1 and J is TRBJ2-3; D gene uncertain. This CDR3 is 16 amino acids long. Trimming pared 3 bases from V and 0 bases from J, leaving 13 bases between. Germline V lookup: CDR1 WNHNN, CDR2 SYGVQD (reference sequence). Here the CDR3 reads CASSDSQQTSTDTQYF. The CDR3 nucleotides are TGCGCCAGCAGTGATTCTCAACAGACTAGCACAGATACGCAGTATTTT.

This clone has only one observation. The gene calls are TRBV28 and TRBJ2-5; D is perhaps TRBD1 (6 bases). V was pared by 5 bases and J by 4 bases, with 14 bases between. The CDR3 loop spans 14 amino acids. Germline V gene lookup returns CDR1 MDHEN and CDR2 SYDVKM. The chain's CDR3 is CASSGQRGTETQYF. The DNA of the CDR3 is TGTGCCAGCAGTGGACAGAGAGGTACAGAGACCCAGTACTTC.

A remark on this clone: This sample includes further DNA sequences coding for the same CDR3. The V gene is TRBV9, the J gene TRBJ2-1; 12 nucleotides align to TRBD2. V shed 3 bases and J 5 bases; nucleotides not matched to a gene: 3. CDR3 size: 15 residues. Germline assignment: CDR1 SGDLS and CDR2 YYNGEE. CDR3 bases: TGTGCCAGCAGCGCAGGACTAGCGGGGAACAATGAGCAGTTCTTC. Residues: CASSAGLAGNNEQFF.

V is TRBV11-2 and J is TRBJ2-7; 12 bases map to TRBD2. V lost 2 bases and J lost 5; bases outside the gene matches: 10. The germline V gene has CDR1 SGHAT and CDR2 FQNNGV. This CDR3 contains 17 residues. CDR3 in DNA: TGTGCCAGCAGCTTAAGTTTCACTAGCGGGAGGAAAAACGAGCAGTACTTC. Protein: CASSLSFTSGRKNEQYF.

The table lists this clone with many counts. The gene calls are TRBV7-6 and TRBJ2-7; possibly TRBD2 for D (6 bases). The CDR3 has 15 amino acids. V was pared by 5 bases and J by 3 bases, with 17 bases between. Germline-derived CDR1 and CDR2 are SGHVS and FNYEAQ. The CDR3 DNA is TGTGCCAGCAGCCAAATGATCGGGGGTGTCTACGAGCAGTACTTC. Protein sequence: CASSQMIGGVYEQYF.

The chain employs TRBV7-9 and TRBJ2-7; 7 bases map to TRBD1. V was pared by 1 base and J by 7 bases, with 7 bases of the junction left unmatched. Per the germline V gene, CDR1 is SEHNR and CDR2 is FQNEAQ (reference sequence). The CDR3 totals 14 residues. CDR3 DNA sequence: TGTGCCAGCAGCTTAGTACAGGGGCGTGCTGAGCAGTACTTC. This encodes CASSLVQGRAEQYF.

CDR3: CSVVGPRATYEQYF. In DNA form, the CDR3 reads TGCAGCGTTGTTGGGCCGCGGGCTACCTACGAGCAGTACTTC. The rearrangement joins TRBV29-1 to TRBJ2-7; TRBD2 is a possible D gene (5 bases). The germline CDR1 and CDR2 sequences are SQVTM and ANQGSEA. The CDR3 loop spans 14 amino acids. Trimming removed 4 bases from V and 2 bases from J, with 15 bases in between.

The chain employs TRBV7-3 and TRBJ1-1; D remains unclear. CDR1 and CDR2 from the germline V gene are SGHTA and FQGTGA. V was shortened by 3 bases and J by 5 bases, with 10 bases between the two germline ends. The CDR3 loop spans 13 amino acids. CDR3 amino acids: CASSFRPGTEAFF. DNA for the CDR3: TGTGCCAGCAGCTTCCGGCCGGGGACTGAAGCTTTCTTT.

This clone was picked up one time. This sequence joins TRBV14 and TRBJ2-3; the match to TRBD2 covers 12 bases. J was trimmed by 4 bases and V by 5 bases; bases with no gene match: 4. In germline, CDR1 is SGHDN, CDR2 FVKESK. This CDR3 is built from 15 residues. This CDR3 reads CASSARLAGADTQYF. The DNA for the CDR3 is TGTGCCAGCAGCGCGAGACTAGCGGGAGCAGATACGCAGTATTTT.

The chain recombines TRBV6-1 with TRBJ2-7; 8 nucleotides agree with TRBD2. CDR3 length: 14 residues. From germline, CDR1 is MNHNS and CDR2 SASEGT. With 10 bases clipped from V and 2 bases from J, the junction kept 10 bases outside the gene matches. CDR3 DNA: TGTGCCACCGTTCCGGGACTAGGGCCCTACGAGCAGTACTTC. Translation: CATVPGLGPYEQYF.

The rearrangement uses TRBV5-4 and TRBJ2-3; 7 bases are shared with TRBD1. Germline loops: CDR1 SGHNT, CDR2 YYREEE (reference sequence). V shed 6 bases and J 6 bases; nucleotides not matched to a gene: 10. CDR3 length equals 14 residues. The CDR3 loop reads CASKLEGAADTQYF. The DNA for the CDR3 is TGTGCCAGCAAACTTGAGGGGGCCGCGGATACGCAGTATTTT.

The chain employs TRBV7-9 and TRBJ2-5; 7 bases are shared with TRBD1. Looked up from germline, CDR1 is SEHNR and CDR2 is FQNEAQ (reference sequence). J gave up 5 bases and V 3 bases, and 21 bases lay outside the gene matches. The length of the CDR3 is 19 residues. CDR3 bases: TGTGCCAGCAGCTTGCTACCACCGGGACAGCCTACTCGGTGGGAGACCCAGTACTTC. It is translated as CASSLLPPGQPTRWETQYF.

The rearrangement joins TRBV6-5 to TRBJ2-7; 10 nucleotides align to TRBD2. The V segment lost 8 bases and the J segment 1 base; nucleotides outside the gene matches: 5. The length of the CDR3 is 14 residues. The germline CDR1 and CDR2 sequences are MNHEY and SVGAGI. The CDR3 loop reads CASGTSGASYEQYF. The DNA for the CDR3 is TGTGCCAGCGGAACTAGCGGGGCTTCCTACGAGCAGTACTTC.